This TCR beta chain was obtained from a study of T-cell reconstitution after alpha-beta-depleted transplantation in children. General study points: Several hundred expanded graft clones reportedly supplied alpha-beta T cells about two months after transplant. T-cell counts and diversity were attributed mostly to newly produced T cells one year after transplant. The high TCRbeta diversity at day 60 in some patients came from surviving recipient T cells and thymic progenitors.

Trimming stripped 5 bases from V and 4 bases from J, with 15 bases between. The CDR3 runs 15 residues. For TCRbeta, the library was prepared with unique molecular identifiers. From the PCR reads, TCRdb called clonotypes with MiXCR, one entry per CDR3 protein. The sample contains hundreds of thousands of distinct CDR3 sequences, 20% to 30% of which appear only once. This clonotype was seen ten or more times. Its antigen is unknown. The rearrangement links TRBV12-3 or TRBV12-4 to TRBJ2-1; D tentatively fits TRBD1 or TRBD2 (5 bases each). The source of this sequence is a female patient under 10 years old who had a stem cell transplant for congenital amegakaryocytic thrombocytopenia, so the T cells may come from the graft donor. The source material was PBMCs, mostly from graft donor cells, sampled 360 days after TCRalphabeta/CD19-depleted stem cell transplant. The CDR3 DNA reads as TGTGCCAGCAGTCCCTTTGGGGGAACATACAATGAGCAGTTCTTC. Residues: CASSPFGGTYNEQFF.